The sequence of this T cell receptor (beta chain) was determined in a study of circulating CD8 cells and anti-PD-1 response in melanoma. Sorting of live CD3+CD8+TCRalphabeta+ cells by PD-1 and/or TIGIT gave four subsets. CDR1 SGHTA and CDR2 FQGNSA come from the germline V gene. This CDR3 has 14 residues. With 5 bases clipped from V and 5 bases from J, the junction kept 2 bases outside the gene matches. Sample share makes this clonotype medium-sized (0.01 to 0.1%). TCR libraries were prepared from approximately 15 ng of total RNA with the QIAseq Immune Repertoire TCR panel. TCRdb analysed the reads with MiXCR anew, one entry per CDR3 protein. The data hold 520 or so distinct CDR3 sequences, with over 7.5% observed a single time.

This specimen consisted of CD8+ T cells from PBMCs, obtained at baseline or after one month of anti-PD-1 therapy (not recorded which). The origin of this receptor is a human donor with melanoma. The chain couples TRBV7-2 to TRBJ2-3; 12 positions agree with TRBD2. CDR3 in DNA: TGTGCCAGCAGCCAGGGACTAGCGGGAGATACGCAGTATTTT. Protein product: CASSQGLAGDTQYF.